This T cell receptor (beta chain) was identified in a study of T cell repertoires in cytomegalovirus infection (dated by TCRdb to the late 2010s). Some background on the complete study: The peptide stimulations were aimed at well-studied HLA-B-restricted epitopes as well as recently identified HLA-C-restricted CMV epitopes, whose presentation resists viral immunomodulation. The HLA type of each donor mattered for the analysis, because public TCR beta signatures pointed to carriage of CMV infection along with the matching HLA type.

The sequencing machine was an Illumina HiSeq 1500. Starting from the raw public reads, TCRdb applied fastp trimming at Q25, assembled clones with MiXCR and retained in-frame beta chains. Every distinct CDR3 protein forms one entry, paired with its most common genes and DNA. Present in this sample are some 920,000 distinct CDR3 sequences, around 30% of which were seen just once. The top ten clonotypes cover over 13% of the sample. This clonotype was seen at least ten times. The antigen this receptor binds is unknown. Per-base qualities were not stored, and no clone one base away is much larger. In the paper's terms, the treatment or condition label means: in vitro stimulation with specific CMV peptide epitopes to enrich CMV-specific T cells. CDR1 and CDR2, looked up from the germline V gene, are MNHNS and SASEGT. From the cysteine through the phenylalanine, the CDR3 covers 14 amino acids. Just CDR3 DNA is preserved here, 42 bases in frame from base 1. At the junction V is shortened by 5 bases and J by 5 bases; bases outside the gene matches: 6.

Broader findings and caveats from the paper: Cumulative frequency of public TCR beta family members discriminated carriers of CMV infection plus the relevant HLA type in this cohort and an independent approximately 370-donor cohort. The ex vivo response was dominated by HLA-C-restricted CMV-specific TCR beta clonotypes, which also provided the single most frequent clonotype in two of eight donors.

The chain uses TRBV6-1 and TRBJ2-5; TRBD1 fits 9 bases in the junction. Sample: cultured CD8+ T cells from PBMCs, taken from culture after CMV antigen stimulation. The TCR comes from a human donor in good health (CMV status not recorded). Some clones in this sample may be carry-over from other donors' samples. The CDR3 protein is CASSLLGQGETQYF. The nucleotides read TGTGCCAGCAGTCTTCTCGGACAGGGGGAGACCCAGTACTTC.